This passage covers 11 T cell receptor beta chains from one sample sequenced in a study of blood T cell repertoires in COVID-19. Assay used: immunoSEQ multiplex PCR; TCRdb lists only in-frame clones, some missing. Altogether about 270,000 clones are present, 81% being singletons, with the ten largest covering around 3.2%. Sequenced material: peripheral blood. Receptor source: a woman aged 55-75 years with active or convalescent COVID-19.

V and J are TRBV18 and TRBJ1-2; 8 nucleotides align to TRBD1. V was pared by 2 bases and J by 6 bases, with 2 bases of the junction left unmatched. Per the germline V gene, CDR1 is KGHSH and CDR2 is LQKENI. The CDR3 is made up of 13 amino acids. The CDR3 spells CASSPDRGHGYTF. As DNA, the CDR3 is TGTGCCAGCTCACCAGACAGGGGTCATGGCTACACCTTC.

This clone was seen a few times. J is TRBJ2-1 and V is TRBV3-1 (or the pseudogene TRBV3-2); 7 bases are a match to TRBD1. The CDR3 is 16 residues long. With 6 bases clipped from V and 0 bases from J, the junction kept 8 bases outside the gene matches. CDR1 is LGHDT, CDR2 YNNKEL, per germline (reference sequence). This chain's CDR3 is CASSRTGFSSYNEQFF. DNA of the CDR3: TGTGCCAGCAGTCGGACAGGCTTTAGCTCCTACAATGAGCAGTTCTTC.

The chain joins TRBV30 to TRBJ1-2, with no clear D. The CDR3 loop spans 13 amino acids. Germline V gene lookup returns CDR1 GTSNPN and CDR2 SVGIG (reference sequence). Trimming stripped 4 bases from V and 6 bases from J, with 15 bases between. The CDR3 protein is CAWTTQGSDGYTF. The CDR3 DNA sequence: TGTGCCTGGACCACTCAAGGGAGCGATGGCTACACCTTC. The whole variable domain, filled in from reference TRBV30 and TRBJ1-2, reads SQTIHQWPATLVQPVGSPLSLECTVEGTSNPNLYWYRQAAGRGLQLLFYSVGIGQISSEVPQNLSASRPQDRQFILSSKKLLLSDSGFYLCAWTTQGSDGYTFGSGTRLTVV.

The chain uses TRBV6-5 and TRBJ2-7; D might be TRBD2 (7 bases). The ends were cut back, 0 bases at V and 4 bases at J, with 16 bases in the middle. Germline CDR1 reads MNHEY; CDR2 reads SVGAGI. This CDR3 comprises 16 residues. The CDR3: CASSYSGGGGGYEQYF. CDR3 coding DNA: TGTGCCAGCAGTTACTCGGGGGGAGGGGGGGGATACGAGCAGTACTTC.

The chain recombines TRBV4-2 with TRBJ1-2; maybe TRBD1 (6 bases). The CDR3 contains 16 residues. Germline values: CDR1 LGHNA, CDR2 YNFKEQ. Trimming removed 2 bases at V and 4 bases at J, with 17 bases between. CDR3 in amino acids: CASSQNSGQLTYGYTF. CDR3 nucleotides: TGTGCCAGCAGCCAAAATTCAGGACAGCTTACCTATGGCTACACCTTC.

The chain links TRBV6-5 to TRBJ1-1, with unresolved D. The CDR3 contains 14 residues. The germline V and J ends were trimmed by 2 bases and 1 base, with 8 bases remaining between them. From germline, CDR1 is MNHEY and CDR2 SVGAGI. Written as DNA, the CDR3 is TGTGCCAGCAGTTACGCGGCGGGGAACACTGAAGCTTTCTTT. It codes for CASSYAAGNTEAFF.

This clone was counted once. V and J are TRBV3-1 (or the pseudogene TRBV3-2) and TRBJ2-7; 8 bases align to TRBD2. Germline CDR1 is LGHDT and CDR2 is YNNKEL (reference sequence). The CDR3 length is 14 residues. V lost 6 bases, J lost 5 bases, and 9 bases stayed unmatched. CDR3 sequence (DNA): TGTGCCAGCAGTTACGGGACTAGTGGGCACGAGCAGTACTTC. Translating gives CASSYGTSGHEQYF.

This clone was observed once. The rearrangement links TRBV7-2 to TRBJ2-5; possible D gene TRBD2, 7 bases. V was pared by 5 bases and J by 1 base, with 11 bases between. This CDR3 contains 14 residues. The germline V gene has CDR1 SGHTA and CDR2 FQGNSA. DNA for the CDR3: TGTGCCAGCAGCGAGGGGGGGGGCCAAGAGACCCAGTACTTC. This translates into CASSEGGGQETQYF.

As concerns this clone: Additional DNA sequences in this sample encode the identical CDR3. This sequence joins TRBV7-2 and TRBJ2-2, with D tentatively TRBD1 (6 bases). CDR1 and CDR2 (germline): SGHTA, FQGNSA. CDR3 size: 15 residues. Trimming cost V 5 bases and J 7 bases, with 17 bases left between them. CDR3 in DNA: TGTGCCAGCAGCAGAGAGGGGACACGACTCGGGGAGCTGTTTTTT. It specifies CASSREGTRLGELFF.

The genes are TRBV6-6 and TRBJ2-5; a weak D match, TRBD1 (5 bases). Germline assignment: CDR1 MNHNY and CDR2 SVGAGI (reference sequence). This CDR3 contains 13 residues. V was pared by 5 bases and J by 2 bases, with 9 bases between. The CDR3 DNA reads as TGTGCCAGCAGTAGACAGCCTCAAGAGACCCAGTACTTC. Its protein product is CASSRQPQETQYF.

This sequence joins TRBV11-2 and TRBJ1-5; TRBD1 matches at 9 bases. The CDR3 extends over 15 amino acids. V lost 5 bases, J lost 6 bases, and 8 bases stayed unmatched. CDR1 and CDR2 from the germline V gene are SGHAT and FQNNGV. CDR3 coding DNA: TGTGCCAGCAGCGTACATCCGGGACAGGGTCAGCCCCAGCATTTT. Translated: CASSVHPGQGQPQHF.